The source of this T cell receptor (beta chain) is a study of OX40 agonist ivuxolimab in advanced cancers. Overall study: The group had a mean age of around 60 years, ranged from about 20 to 85, and was 82.7% male. Patients with prior anti-PD-1, anti-PD-L1 or anti-CTLA-4 therapy were eligible; 35% to 50% had some.

The V and J ends lost 3 bases and 7 bases respectively, with 10 bases between them. There are 14 residues in the CDR3. CDR1 and CDR2 from the germline V gene are SGHTA and FQGNSA. Comments on this clone: What it binds is unknown.

General observations from the study: On average, CD8+ T cells showed a greater number of expanded clones than CD4+.

Libraries were prepared by immunoSEQ multiplex PCR; TCRdb keeps only in-frame clonotypes and omits some of them. Of 82,000 or so clones detected, more than 80% appear once; the ten largest clones hold around 2.3%. The receptor comes from an adult with an advanced solid tumor such as melanoma, head and neck, liver or kidney cancer. Source: CD4+ or CD8+ T cells sorted from blood, taken in a trial of the OX40 agonist ivuxolimab. V and J are TRBV7-2 and TRBJ1-6; weak D call: TRBD1 (5 bases). CDR3 amino acids: CASSFSRGNSPLHF. CDR3 coding DNA: TGTGCCAGCAGCTTCAGCCGGGGGAATTCACCCCTCCACTTT.